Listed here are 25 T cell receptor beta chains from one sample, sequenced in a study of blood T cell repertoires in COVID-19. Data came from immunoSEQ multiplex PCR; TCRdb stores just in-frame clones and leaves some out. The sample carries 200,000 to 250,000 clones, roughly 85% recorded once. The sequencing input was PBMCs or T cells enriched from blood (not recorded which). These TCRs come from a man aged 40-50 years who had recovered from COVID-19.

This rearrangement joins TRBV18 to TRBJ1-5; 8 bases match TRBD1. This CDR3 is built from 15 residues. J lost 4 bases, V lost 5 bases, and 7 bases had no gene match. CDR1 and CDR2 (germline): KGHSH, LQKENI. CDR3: CASSTGQASNQPQHF. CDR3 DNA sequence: TGTGCCAGCTCAACGGGACAGGCTTCAAATCAGCCCCAGCATTTT.

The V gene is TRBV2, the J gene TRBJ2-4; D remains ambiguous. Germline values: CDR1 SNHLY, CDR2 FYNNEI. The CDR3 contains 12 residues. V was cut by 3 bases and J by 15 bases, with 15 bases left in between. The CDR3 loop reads CASSDLVRDGYF. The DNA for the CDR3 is TGTGCCAGCAGTGACTTAGTGAGAGATGGGTACTTC. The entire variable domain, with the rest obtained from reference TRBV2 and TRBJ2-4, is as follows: EPEVTQTPSHQVTQMGQEVILRCVPISNHLYFYWYRQILGQKVEFLVSFYNNEISEKSEIFDDQFSVERPDGSNFTLKIRSTKLEDSAMYFCASSDLVRDGYFGAGTRLSVL.

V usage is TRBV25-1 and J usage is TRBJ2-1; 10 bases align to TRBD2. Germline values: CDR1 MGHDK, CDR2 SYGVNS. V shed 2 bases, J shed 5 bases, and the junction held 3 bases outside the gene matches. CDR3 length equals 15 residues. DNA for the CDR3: TGTGCCAGCAGTGAAAGCGGGAGGGCAAACAATGAGCAGTTCTTC. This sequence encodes CASSESGRANNEQFF.

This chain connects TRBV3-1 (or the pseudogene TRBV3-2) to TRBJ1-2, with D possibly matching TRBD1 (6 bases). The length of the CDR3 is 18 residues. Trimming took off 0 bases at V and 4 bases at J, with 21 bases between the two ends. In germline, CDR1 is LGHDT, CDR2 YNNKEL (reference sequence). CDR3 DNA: TGTGCCAGCAGCCAAGATTCGGGCAGGGGTCATAAAGGCTATGGCTACACCTTC. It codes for CASSQDSGRGHKGYGYTF.

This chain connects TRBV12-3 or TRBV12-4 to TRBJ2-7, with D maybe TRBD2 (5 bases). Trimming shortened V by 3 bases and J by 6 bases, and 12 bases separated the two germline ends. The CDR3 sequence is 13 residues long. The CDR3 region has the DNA TGTGCCAGCAGTTTTCGGGGAGTGCGCGAGCAGTACTTC. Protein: CASSFRGVREQYF.

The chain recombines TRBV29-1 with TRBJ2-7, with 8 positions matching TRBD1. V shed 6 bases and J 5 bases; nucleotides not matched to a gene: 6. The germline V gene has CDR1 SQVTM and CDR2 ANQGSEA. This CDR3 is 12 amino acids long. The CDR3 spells CSVRTGRNEQYF. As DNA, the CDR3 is TGCAGCGTGAGGACAGGGAGAAACGAGCAGTACTTC.

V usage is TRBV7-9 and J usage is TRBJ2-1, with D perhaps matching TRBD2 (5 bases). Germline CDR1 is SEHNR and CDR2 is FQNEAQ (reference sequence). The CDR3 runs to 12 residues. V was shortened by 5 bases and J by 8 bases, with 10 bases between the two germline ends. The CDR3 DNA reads TGTGCCAGCAGCGAGAGGGCCGATGAGCAGTTCTTC. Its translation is CASSERADEQFF.

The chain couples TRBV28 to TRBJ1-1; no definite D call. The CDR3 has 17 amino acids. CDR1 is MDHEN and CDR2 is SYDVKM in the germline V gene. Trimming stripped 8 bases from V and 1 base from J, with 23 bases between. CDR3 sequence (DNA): TGTGCCAGCTTCAACTACGGGCGGAGGTTCAGGAACACTGAAGCTTTCTTT. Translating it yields CASFNYGRRFRNTEAFF.

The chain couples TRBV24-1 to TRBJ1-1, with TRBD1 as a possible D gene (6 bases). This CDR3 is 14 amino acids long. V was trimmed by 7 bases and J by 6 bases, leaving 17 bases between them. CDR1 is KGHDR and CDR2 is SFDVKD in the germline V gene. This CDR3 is CATRAGAGLAEAFF. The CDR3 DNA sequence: TGTGCCACCAGAGCGGGGGCAGGGCTCGCTGAAGCTTTCTTT.

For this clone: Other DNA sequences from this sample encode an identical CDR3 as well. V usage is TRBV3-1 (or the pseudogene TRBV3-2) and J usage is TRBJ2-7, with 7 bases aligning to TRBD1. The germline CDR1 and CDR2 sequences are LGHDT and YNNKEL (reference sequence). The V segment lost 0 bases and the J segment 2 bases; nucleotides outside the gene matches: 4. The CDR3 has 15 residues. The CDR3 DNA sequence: TGTGCCAGCAGCCAAGATCCCGGACAGGCCTACGAGCAGTACTTC. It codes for CASSQDPGQAYEQYF.

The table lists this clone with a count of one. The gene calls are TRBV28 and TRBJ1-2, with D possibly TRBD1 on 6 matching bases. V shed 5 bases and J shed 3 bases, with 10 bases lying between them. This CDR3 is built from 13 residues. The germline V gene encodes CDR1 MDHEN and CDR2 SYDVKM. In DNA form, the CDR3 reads TGTGCCAGCAGTCTCAGGGGTTACTATGGCTACACCTTC. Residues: CASSLRGYYGYTF.

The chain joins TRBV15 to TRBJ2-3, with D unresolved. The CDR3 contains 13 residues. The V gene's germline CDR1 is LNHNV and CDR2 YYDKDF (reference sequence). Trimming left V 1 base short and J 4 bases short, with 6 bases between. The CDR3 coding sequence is TGTGCCACCAGCAGAGGCGTTGCAGATACGCAGTATTTT. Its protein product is CATSRGVADTQYF.

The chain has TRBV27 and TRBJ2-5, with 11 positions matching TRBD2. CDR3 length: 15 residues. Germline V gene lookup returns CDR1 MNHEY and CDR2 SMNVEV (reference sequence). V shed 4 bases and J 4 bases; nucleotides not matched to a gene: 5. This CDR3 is CASSSTSGSRETQYF. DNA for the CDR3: TGTGCCAGCAGTTCAACTAGCGGGAGCAGAGAGACCCAGTACTTC.

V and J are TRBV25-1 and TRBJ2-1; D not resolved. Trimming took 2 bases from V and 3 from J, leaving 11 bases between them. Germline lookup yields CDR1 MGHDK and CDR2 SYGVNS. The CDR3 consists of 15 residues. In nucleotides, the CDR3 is TGTGCCAGCAGTGAAATCGACTCCAACTACAATGAGCAGTTCTTC. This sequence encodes CASSEIDSNYNEQFF.

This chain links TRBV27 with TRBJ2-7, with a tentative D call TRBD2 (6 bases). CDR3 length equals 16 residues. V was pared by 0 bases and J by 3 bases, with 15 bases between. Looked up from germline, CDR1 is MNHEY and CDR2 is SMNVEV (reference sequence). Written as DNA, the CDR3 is TGTGCCAGCAGTTTATCGGTCCAGCGGACTATCTACGAGCAGTACTTC. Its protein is CASSLSVQRTIYEQYF.

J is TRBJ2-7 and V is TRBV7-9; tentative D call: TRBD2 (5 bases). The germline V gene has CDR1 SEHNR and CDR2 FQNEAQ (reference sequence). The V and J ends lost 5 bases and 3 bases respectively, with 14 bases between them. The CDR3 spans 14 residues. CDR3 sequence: CASSPPGLGYEQYF. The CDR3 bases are TGTGCCAGCAGCCCCCCGGGATTAGGCTACGAGCAGTACTTC.

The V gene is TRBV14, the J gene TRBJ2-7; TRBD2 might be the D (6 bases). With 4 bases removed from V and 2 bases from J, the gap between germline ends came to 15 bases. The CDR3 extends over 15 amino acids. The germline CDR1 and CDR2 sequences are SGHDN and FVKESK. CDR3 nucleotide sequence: TGTGCCAGCAGCCTGACTTGGCGGGGTGCCTACGAGCAGTACTTC. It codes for CASSLTWRGAYEQYF.

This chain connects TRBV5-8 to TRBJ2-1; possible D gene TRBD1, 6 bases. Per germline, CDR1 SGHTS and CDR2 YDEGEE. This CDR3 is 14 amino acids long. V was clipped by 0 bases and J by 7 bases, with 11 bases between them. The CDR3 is CASSLGTDFNEQFF. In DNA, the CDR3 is TGTGCCAGCAGCTTGGGGACAGACTTTAATGAGCAGTTCTTC.

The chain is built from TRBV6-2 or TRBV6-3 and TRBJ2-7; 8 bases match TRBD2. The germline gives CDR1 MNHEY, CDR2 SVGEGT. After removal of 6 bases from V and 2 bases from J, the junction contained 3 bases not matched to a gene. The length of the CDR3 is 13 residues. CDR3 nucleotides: TGTGCCAGCAGCCTAGCGGGTACCTACGAGCAGTACTTC. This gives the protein CASSLAGTYEQYF.

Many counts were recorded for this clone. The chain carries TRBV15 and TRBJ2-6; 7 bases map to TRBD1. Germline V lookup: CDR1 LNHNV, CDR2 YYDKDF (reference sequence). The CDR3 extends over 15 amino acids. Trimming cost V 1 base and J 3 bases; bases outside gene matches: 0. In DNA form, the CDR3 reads TGTGCCACCAGCAGAGGACAGGGTGGGGCCAACGTCCTGACTTTC. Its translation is CATSRGQGGANVLTF.

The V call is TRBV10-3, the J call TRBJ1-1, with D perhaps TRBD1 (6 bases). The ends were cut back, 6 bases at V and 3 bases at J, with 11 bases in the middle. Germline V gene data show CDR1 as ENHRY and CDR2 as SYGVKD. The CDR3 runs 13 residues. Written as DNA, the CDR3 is TGTGCCATCAGCCAGGGGAAGGACACTGAAGCTTTCTTT. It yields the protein CAISQGKDTEAFF.

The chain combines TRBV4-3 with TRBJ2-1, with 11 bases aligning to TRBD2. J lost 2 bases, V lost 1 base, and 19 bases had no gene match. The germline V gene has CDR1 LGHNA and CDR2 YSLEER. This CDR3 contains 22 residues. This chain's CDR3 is CASSQGISASGRYAGTYNEQFF. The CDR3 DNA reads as TGCGCCAGCAGCCAAGGTATTTCGGCTAGCGGGAGGTACGCCGGCACCTACAATGAGCAGTTCTTC.

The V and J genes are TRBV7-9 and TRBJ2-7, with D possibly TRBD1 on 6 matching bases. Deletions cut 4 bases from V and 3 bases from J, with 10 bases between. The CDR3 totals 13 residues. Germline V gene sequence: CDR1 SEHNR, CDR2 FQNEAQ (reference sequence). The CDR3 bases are TGTGCCAGCAGCTCGCAGGACAGCTACGAGCAGTACTTC. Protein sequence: CASSSQDSYEQYF. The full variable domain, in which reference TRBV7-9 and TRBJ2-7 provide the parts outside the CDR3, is DTGVSQNPRHKITKRGQNVTFRCDPISEHNRLYWYRQTLGQGPEFLTYFQNEAQLEKSRLLSDRFSAERPKGSFSTLEIQRTEQGDSAMYLCASSSQDSYEQYFGPGTRLTVT.

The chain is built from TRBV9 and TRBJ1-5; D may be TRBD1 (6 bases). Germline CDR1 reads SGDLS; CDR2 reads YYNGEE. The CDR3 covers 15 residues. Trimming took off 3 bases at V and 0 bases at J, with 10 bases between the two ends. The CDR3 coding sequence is TGTGCCAGCAGCGCGAGGGGGAATAGCAATCAGCCCCAGCATTTT. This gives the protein CASSARGNSNQPQHF.

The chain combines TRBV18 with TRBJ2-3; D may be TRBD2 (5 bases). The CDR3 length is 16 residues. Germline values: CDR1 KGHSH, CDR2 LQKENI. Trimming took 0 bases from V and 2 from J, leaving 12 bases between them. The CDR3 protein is CASSPPVSATTDTQYF. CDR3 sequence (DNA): TGTGCCAGCTCACCACCGGTTAGCGCGACCACAGATACGCAGTATTTT.